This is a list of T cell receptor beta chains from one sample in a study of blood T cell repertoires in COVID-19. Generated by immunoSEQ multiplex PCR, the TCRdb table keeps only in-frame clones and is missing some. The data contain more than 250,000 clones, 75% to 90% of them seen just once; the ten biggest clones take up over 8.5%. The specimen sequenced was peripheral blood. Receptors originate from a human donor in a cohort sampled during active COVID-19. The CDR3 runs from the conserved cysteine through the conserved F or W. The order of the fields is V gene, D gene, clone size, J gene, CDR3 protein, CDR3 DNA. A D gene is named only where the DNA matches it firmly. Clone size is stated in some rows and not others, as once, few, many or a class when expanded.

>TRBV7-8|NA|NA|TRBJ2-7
CASSLVRQGGEQYF
TGTGCCAGCAGCTTAGTTAGGCAGGGCGGCGAGCAGTACTTC
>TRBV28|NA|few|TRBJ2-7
CASSHKYEQYF
TGTGCCAGCAGCCACAAATACGAGCAGTACTTC
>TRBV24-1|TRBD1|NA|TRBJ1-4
CATSDLQGVVANEKLFF
TGTGCCACCAGTGATTTACAGGGGGTTGTAGCTAATGAAAAACTGTTTTTT
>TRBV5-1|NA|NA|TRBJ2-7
CASSLGAGYEQYF
TGCGCCAGCAGCTTGGGGGCAGGGTACGAGCAGTACTTC
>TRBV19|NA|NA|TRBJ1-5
CASLPPGRGGPQHF
TGTGCCAGTCTCCCCCCGGGCCGGGGGGGTCCCCAGCATTTT
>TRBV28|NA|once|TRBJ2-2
CASSFGGELFF
TGTGCCAGCAGTTTCGGCGGGGAGCTGTTTTTT
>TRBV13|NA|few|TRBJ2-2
CASSSRAGELFF
TGTGCCAGCAGCTCGCGGGCCGGGGAGCTGTTTTTT
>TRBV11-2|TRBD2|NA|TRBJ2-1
CASSRGTRLSNEQFF
TGTGCCAGCAGCCGCGGGACTAGACTCTCCAATGAGCAGTTCTTC
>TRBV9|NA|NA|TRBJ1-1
CASSVGSVMNTEAFF
TGTGCCAGCAGCGTAGGCTCGGTCATGAACACTGAAGCTTTCTTT
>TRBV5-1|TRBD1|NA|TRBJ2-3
CASSPPTGAARDTQYF
TGCGCCAGCAGCCCCCCGACAGGGGCAGCCAGGGATACGCAGTATTTT
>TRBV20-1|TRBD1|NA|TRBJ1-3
CSASPGGTSGNTIYF
TGCAGTGCCAGTCCAGGGGGCACCTCTGGAAACACCATATATTTT